This TCR beta chain was captured by sequencing in a study of technical replicates of blood from a few donors. Germline CDR1 LGHNA, CDR2 YSLEER. This CDR3 has 19 residues. V shed 1 base and J 3 bases; nucleotides not matched to a gene: 14. Repertoires were generated with immunoSEQ multiplex PCR, while TCRdb's copy carries only in-frame clones and drops some. The repertoire holds some 60,000 clones, with 91% as singletons. Source material: PBMCs. This receptor was obtained from a human donor in good health. Some clones in this sample may be carry-over from other donors' samples. The chain joins TRBV4-3 to TRBJ2-5; 10 positions match TRBD2. The CDR3 DNA follows: TGCGCCAGCAGCCAAGTTCCTTTTACCGCTAGCGGGAGTAAAGAGACCCAGTACTTC. Encoded protein: CASSQVPFTASGSKETQYF.